The next 14 T cell receptor beta chains were all read from a single sample in a study of cytomegalovirus exposure and HLA in healthy donors. The PCR made use of 60 Vbeta and 13 Jbeta primers. TCRdb keeps only in-frame clones here, not all; method: immunoSEQ multiplex PCR. This sample has under 200,000 clones, with 68% found just once. The specimen sequenced was PBMCs. These TCRs come from a man aged 45-60 years in good health and CMV-seronegative.

This clone is a singleton in its sample. The chain is built from TRBV5-5 and TRBJ1-6; the D gene is possibly TRBD1 (6 bases). There are 14 residues in the CDR3. CDR1 is SGHKS, CDR2 YYEKEE, per germline (reference sequence). The V end lost 4 bases, the J end lost 8 bases, and 13 bases lay between the germline ends. Here the CDR3 reads CASSRPSGDSPLHF. CDR3 sequence (DNA): TGTGCCAGCAGCAGACCTTCAGGGGATTCACCCCTCCACTTT.

J is TRBJ2-2 and V is TRBV5-6; 7 bases agree with TRBD1. The germline V gene has CDR1 SGHDT and CDR2 YYEEEE. CDR3 size: 15 residues. V dropped 2 bases and J dropped 1; count of bases not matched to a gene: 2. This CDR3 reads CASSFGQVNTGELFF. The DNA for the CDR3 is TGTGCCAGCAGCTTTGGACAGGTGAACACCGGGGAGCTGTTTTTT.

The chain has TRBV5-1 and TRBJ2-1, with 11 nucleotides matching TRBD2. Germline V gene lookup returns CDR1 SGHRS and CDR2 YFSETQ. The CDR3 has 16 amino acids. The junction had 8 bases not matched to a gene; V was cut back by 1 base and J by 8 bases. The CDR3 reads CASSLNSGGAWDEQFF. Here the CDR3 DNA reads TGCGCCAGCAGCTTGAATAGCGGGGGGGCGTGGGATGAGCAGTTCTTC.

The J gene is TRBJ2-2, the V gene TRBV27, with 7 bases matching TRBD1. CDR3 length equals 17 residues. Trimming at V came to 2 bases and at J to 0 bases, leaving 6 bases not matched to a gene. The germline V gene encodes CDR1 MNHEY and CDR2 SMNVEV (reference sequence). CDR3 sequence (DNA): TGTGCCAGCAGTTTAACGGGCCAGGGGGCGAACACCGGGGAGCTGTTTTTT. Translation gives CASSLTGQGANTGELFF.

The genes are TRBV25-1 and TRBJ2-5, with D maybe TRBD1 (6 bases). The V and J ends lost 2 bases and 4 bases respectively, with 14 bases between them. This CDR3 has 15 amino acids. Germline CDR1 reads MGHDK; CDR2 reads SYGVNS. CDR3: CASSEGTGLAETQYF. The CDR3 bases are TGTGCCAGCAGTGAAGGAACAGGGCTGGCAGAGACCCAGTACTTC.

The chain uses TRBV6-5 and TRBJ2-2; tentatively, D is TRBD2 (5 bases). The CDR3 has 15 residues. The germline V and J ends were trimmed by 6 bases and 5 bases, with 16 bases remaining between them. CDR1 MNHEY and CDR2 SVGAGI come from the germline V gene. The CDR3 reads CASRPRLGETGELFF. CDR3 nucleotides: TGTGCCAGCAGGCCCCGACTGGGAGAGACCGGGGAGCTGTTTTTT.

CDR3 DNA: TGTGCCAGCAGTTTATCGGCAGGGCGATGCTCCTACGAGCAGTACTTC. Protein product: CASSLSAGRCSYEQYF. The chain is built from TRBV27 and TRBJ2-7; D possibly corresponds to TRBD1 (5 bases). The germline V and J ends were trimmed by 0 bases and 0 bases, with 12 bases remaining between them. Germline V CDR1 and CDR2: MNHEY, SMNVEV (reference sequence). This CDR3 is built from 16 residues.

This clone was detected only a few times. This chain joins TRBV11-2 and TRBJ2-3; 9 bases agree with TRBD1. The CDR3 is 16 residues long. Germline lookup yields CDR1 SGHAT and CDR2 FQNNGV. J lost 2 bases, V lost 3 bases, and 6 bases had no gene match. The CDR3 DNA reads as TGTGCCAGCAGCTTGGGACAGGGAATTACCACAGATACGCAGTATTTT. Translated, it gives CASSLGQGITTDTQYF.

The chain has TRBV5-1 and TRBJ2-5; the D gene is possibly TRBD2 (5 bases). CDR1 and CDR2 from the germline V gene are SGHRS and YFSETQ. This CDR3 has 14 amino acids. V lost 0 bases and J 1 base, leaving 7 bases between the germline ends. The CDR3 region has the DNA TGCGCCAGCAGCTTGGCCGGGGTCCAAGAGACCCAGTACTTC. Encoded protein: CASSLAGVQETQYF.

This clone was found a few times. The chain links TRBV29-1 to TRBJ2-2; TRBD1 matches 10 bases. V trimming: 6 bases; J trimming: 7 bases; junction bases outside the gene matches: 11. CDR3 length: 15 amino acids. Germline loops: CDR1 SQVTM, CDR2 ANQGSEA. The CDR3 loop is CSVVRTGGFIGELFF. The DNA of the CDR3 is TGCAGCGTCGTTAGGACAGGGGGTTTTATCGGGGAGCTGTTTTTT.

CDR3 in DNA: TGTGCCAGCACCCTTCGAGGGCCCCGCGGCACCCAGTACTTC. Its protein product is CASTLRGPRGTQYF. The rearrangement links TRBV25-1 to TRBJ2-5; weak D call: TRBD2 (5 bases). The germline V gene has CDR1 MGHDK and CDR2 SYGVNS. V shed 7 bases and J shed 8 bases, with 20 bases lying between them. This CDR3 is built from 14 residues.

This chain links TRBV7-2 with TRBJ2-3; D unresolved. V was cut by 5 bases and J by 6 bases, with 12 bases left in between. The CDR3 runs 13 residues. CDR1 SGHTA and CDR2 FQGNSA come from the germline V gene. CDR3 in amino acids: CASSPQMRDTQYF. The CDR3 DNA sequence: TGTGCCAGCAGCCCCCAAATGCGTGATACGCAGTATTTT.

The chain recombines TRBV27 with TRBJ2-3; D remains unclear. The CDR3 is 12 amino acids. V was shortened by 5 bases and J by 6 bases, with 9 bases between the two germline ends. The germline CDR1 and CDR2 sequences are MNHEY and SMNVEV (reference sequence). Written as DNA, the CDR3 is TGTGCCAGCAGTCCCTTCGGGGATACGCAGTATTTT. Protein: CASSPFGDTQYF.

This clone occurred a few times. The chain is built from TRBV6-6 and TRBJ1-1; 7 bases are a match to TRBD1. V lost 3 bases and J lost 2; bases outside the gene matches: 9. The CDR3 length is 16 residues. Germline loops: CDR1 MNHNY, CDR2 SVGAGI (reference sequence). The DNA for the CDR3 is TGTGCCAGCAGTTATGACAGGGCCTCCCTTAACACTGAAGCTTTCTTT. As protein: CASSYDRASLNTEAFF.